Each of the 27 T cell receptor beta chains below was sequenced from the same sample in a study of T cell responses to AZD1222 COVID-19 vaccine. Only in-frame clones appear in the TCRdb table, and some are missing; sequencing was by immunoSEQ multiplex PCR. Here the sample spans some 120,000 clones, roughly 88% being singletons. Sequenced material: peripheral blood, taken on day 0 of AZD1222 vaccination. The receptors derive from an adult in good health.

The chain carries TRBV7-9 and TRBJ2-7; D is possibly TRBD2 (5 bases). Trimming took 1 base from V and 6 from J, leaving 10 bases between them. CDR1 and CDR2 from the germline V gene are SEHNR and FQNEAQ (reference sequence). There are 13 residues in the CDR3. CDR3 loop: CASSLVEGGEQYF. DNA for the CDR3: TGTGCCAGCAGCTTAGTTGAAGGAGGCGAGCAGTACTTC.

A single count supports this clone. One junction end does not reproduce the germline sequence, and a read error may be involved. The V gene is TRBV27, the J gene TRBJ1-6; D call uncertain. The CDR3 has 13 residues. The germline V gene has CDR1 MNHEY and CDR2 SMNVEV (reference sequence). CDR3 bases: TGTGCCAGCAGTCTATCCTATAATTCACCCCTCCACTTT. Translated, it gives CASSLSYNSPLHF.

The genes are TRBV30 and TRBJ1-6, with D possibly being TRBD1 (5 bases). The CDR3 length is 13 residues. The germline gives CDR1 GTSNPN, CDR2 SVGIG (reference sequence). V was pared by 5 bases and J by 7 bases, with 12 bases between. CDR3 residues: CAWSGTANSPLHF. CDR3 sequence (DNA): TGTGCCTGGTCCGGGACCGCCAATTCACCCCTCCACTTT. Based on the CDR3 plus reference TRBV30 and TRBJ1-6, the full variable domain is SQTIHQWPATLVQPVGSPLSLECTVEGTSNPNLYWYRQAAGRGLQLLFYSVGIGQISSEVPQNLSASRPQDRQFILSSKKLLLSDSGFYLCAWSGTANSPLHFGNGTRLTVT.

J is TRBJ1-3 and V is TRBV5-4; D ambiguous. The CDR3 covers 13 residues. V shed 0 bases and J shed 4 bases, with 5 bases lying between them. Germline V gene data show CDR1 as SGHNT and CDR2 as YYREEE (reference sequence). CDR3: CASSLGPGNTIYF. The CDR3 DNA reads TGTGCCAGCAGCTTGGGACCCGGAAACACCATATATTTT.

This chain uses TRBV5-5 with TRBJ2-7, with 8 bases fitting TRBD2. CDR3 size: 13 residues. V lost 7 bases and J lost 2; bases outside the gene matches: 5. Germline CDR1 is SGHKS and CDR2 is YYEKEE (reference sequence). This CDR3 reads CASFGGDTYEQYF. CDR3 DNA: TGTGCCAGCTTCGGGGGGGATACCTACGAGCAGTACTTC.

The V call is TRBV19, the J call TRBJ2-6; D gene unclear. The CDR3 length is 15 residues. Between the trimmed V and J ends, which lost 1 base and 2 bases, there was a span of 6 bases. The germline V gene has CDR1 LNHDA and CDR2 SQIVND (reference sequence). The CDR3 sequence: CASSIVRAGANVLTF. The CDR3 DNA sequence: TGTGCCAGTAGTATAGTTAGGGCTGGGGCCAACGTCCTGACTTTC.

The CDR3 protein is CASSFLGSEQYF. DNA of the CDR3: TGTGCCAGCAGTTTCTTAGGTTCCGAGCAGTACTTC. The chain employs TRBV12-3 or TRBV12-4 and TRBJ2-7; D remains ambiguous. The CDR3 loop spans 12 amino acids. V was cut by 3 bases and J by 6 bases, with 9 bases left in between.

The gene calls are TRBV6-4 and TRBJ2-7; TRBD2 matches 7 bases. Germline CDR1 reads MRHNA; CDR2 reads SNTAGT. This CDR3 is built from 16 residues. After removal of 6 bases from V and 4 bases from J, the junction contained 15 bases not matched to a gene. As DNA, the CDR3 is TGTGCCAGCAGGGGGGGGATGGTGCAGAAGAGGTACGAGCAGTACTTC. Protein: CASRGGMVQKRYEQYF.

The chain is built from TRBV2 and TRBJ1-6; D gene ambiguous. V lost 6 bases and J 4 bases, leaving 7 bases between the germline ends. CDR1 and CDR2 (germline): SNHLY, FYNNEI. CDR3 size: 13 residues. The CDR3 coding sequence is TGTGCCAGCAGGGACCTATATAATTCACCCCTCCACTTT. This codes for CASRDLYNSPLHF.

V usage is TRBV20-1 and J usage is TRBJ2-7; 8 positions match TRBD1. The CDR3 is 14 residues long. V was pared by 3 bases and J by 5 bases, with 9 bases of the junction left unmatched. Germline V gene lookup returns CDR1 DFQATT and CDR2 SNEGSKA (reference sequence). The CDR3 DNA sequence: TGCAGTGCTAGTATACCAGGGGGCATGAACGAGCAGTACTTC. This sequence encodes CSASIPGGMNEQYF.

V is TRBV14 and J is TRBJ2-5, with D perhaps TRBD1 (6 bases). Trimming cost V 4 bases and J 5 bases, with 17 bases left between them. The CDR3 consists of 15 residues. Germline V lookup: CDR1 SGHDN, CDR2 FVKESK. CDR3 loop: CASSLLTGKEETQYF. The CDR3 DNA reads as TGTGCCAGCAGCCTTCTAACAGGGAAGGAGGAGACCCAGTACTTC.

The V gene is TRBV9, the J gene TRBJ2-7; 8 positions agree with TRBD1. Unmatched junction bases numbered 19, after V lost 3 bases and J lost 2 bases. CDR1 and CDR2 (germline): SGDLS, YYNGEE. The CDR3 covers 19 residues. The CDR3 coding sequence is TGTGCCAGCAGCGAGGCCCCCGGACAGGGAAGAAAGAGGGCCTACGAGCAGTACTTC. As protein: CASSEAPGQGRKRAYEQYF.

This clone has only one observation. As DNA, the CDR3 is TGTGCCAGCGGAATAGCGGGAGTGAAGACAGATACGCAGTATTTT. Amino acids: CASGIAGVKTDTQYF. The J gene is TRBJ2-3, the V gene TRBV2, with 9 bases that match TRBD2. J gave up 3 bases and V 8 bases, and 9 bases lay outside the gene matches. This CDR3 is 15 amino acids long. Per germline, CDR1 SNHLY and CDR2 FYNNEI.

The chain carries TRBV12-3 or TRBV12-4 and TRBJ2-5; TRBD1 might be the D (5 bases). This CDR3 is 13 amino acids long. Trimming shortened V by 4 bases and J by 2 bases, and 8 bases separated the two germline ends. CDR3 nucleotides: TGTGCCAGCAGTTCATCAGGGCAAGAGACCCAGTACTTC. Its protein product is CASSSSGQETQYF.

This rearrangement joins TRBV12-3 or TRBV12-4 to TRBJ2-2; D is unresolved. The CDR3 contains 11 residues. V was clipped by 6 bases and J by 5 bases, with 4 bases between them. CDR3 sequence: CASRETGELFF. In DNA, the CDR3 is TGTGCCAGCAGGGAGACCGGGGAGCTGTTTTTT.

V usage is TRBV12-3 or TRBV12-4 and J usage is TRBJ1-5; possible D gene TRBD1, 5 bases. The CDR3 covers 13 residues. The V end was cut by 3 bases, the J end by 7 bases, with 10 bases between. The CDR3 sequence: CASSFAGKQPQHF. The CDR3 DNA is TGTGCCAGCAGTTTCGCAGGGAAACAGCCCCAGCATTTT.

The chain uses TRBV3-1 (or the pseudogene TRBV3-2) and TRBJ2-7, with 10 bases that match TRBD1. The CDR3 runs to 14 residues. Germline CDR1 LGHDT, CDR2 YNNKEL (reference sequence). V lost 4 bases to trimming and J lost 6 bases; unmatched junction nucleotides: 6. Written as DNA, the CDR3 is TGTGCCAGCAGCCCCGCCGGGACAGGGGCCGAGCAGTACTTC. Amino acid sequence: CASSPAGTGAEQYF.

The chain joins TRBV5-1 to TRBJ2-1, with 7 bases that match TRBD2. The V gene's germline CDR1 is SGHRS and CDR2 YFSETQ. Trimming removed 5 bases from V and 7 bases from J; junction bases left unmatched: 9. The CDR3 has 14 residues. The CDR3 region is CASSGLGLVNEQFF. CDR3 DNA sequence: TGCGCCAGCAGTGGACTAGGGTTGGTGAATGAGCAGTTCTTC.

This clone appeared once. This chain links TRBV5-4 with TRBJ1-4; 9 nucleotides line up with TRBD1. The junction had 9 bases not matched to a gene; V was cut back by 4 bases and J by 8 bases. Germline CDR1 reads SGHNT; CDR2 reads YYREEE (reference sequence). This CDR3 has 15 amino acids. The CDR3 DNA reads as TGTGCCAGCAGCACCACACTCGGGACAGGGGAAAAACTGTTTTTT. This encodes CASSTTLGTGEKLFF.

The chain links TRBV10-1 to TRBJ2-5; 7 bases are shared with TRBD2. Per germline, CDR1 WNHNN and CDR2 SYGVQD (reference sequence). This CDR3 comprises 15 residues. J lost 3 bases, V lost 3 bases, and 7 bases had no gene match. The CDR3 DNA follows: TGCGCCAGCAGTGACTGGTCTAGCGGAAAAGAGACCCAGTACTTC. It translates to CASSDWSSGKETQYF.

The count of this clone is one. This chain connects TRBV11-2 to TRBJ1-5; D may be TRBD1 (5 bases). Germline-derived CDR1 and CDR2 are SGHAT and FQNNGV. The germline V and J ends were trimmed by 5 bases and 4 bases, with 15 bases remaining between them. This CDR3 is built from 15 residues. The CDR3 loop reads CASSPDRGWNQPQHF. The CDR3 nucleotides are TGTGCCAGCAGCCCCGATAGGGGATGGAATCAGCCCCAGCATTTT.

The rearrangement links TRBV23-1 to TRBJ2-5, with TRBD2 matching 9 bases. TRBV23-1 is annotated as an ORF whose role is uncertain. The CDR3 sequence is 15 residues long. The V and J ends lost 6 bases and 1 base, in that order; junction bases with no gene match: 6. In DNA, the CDR3 is TGCGCCAGCAGGGGGACTAGCCCGGCCCAAGAGACCCAGTACTTC. This codes for CASRGTSPAQETQYF.

The chain links TRBV7-8 to TRBJ2-1, with TRBD2 matching 9 bases. V lost 5 bases to trimming and J lost 4 bases; unmatched junction nucleotides: 9. The CDR3 contains 16 residues. Germline loops: CDR1 SGHVS, CDR2 FQNEAQ. As DNA, the CDR3 is TGTGCCAGCAGCCCCTCGTGGCGGGAGGGGTACAATGAGCAGTTCTTC. Amino acid sequence: CASSPSWREGYNEQFF.

This clone was seen a single time. The chain's CDR3 is CASSDSVNTEAFF. CDR3 bases: TGCGCCAGCAGTGATAGCGTGAACACTGAAGCTTTCTTT. J is TRBJ1-1 and V is TRBV10-1, with no clear D. The CDR3 runs 13 residues. Germline V CDR1 and CDR2: WNHNN, SYGVQD (reference sequence). V was cut by 3 bases and J by 0 bases, with 5 bases left in between.

The chain has TRBV5-1 and TRBJ1-6; weak D call: TRBD1 (6 bases). Germline V CDR1 and CDR2: SGHRS, YFSETQ. V shed 4 bases and J shed 10 bases, with 18 bases lying between them. The CDR3 is 15 amino acids. The CDR3: CASSPLPGEESPLHF. The CDR3 DNA reads TGCGCCAGCAGCCCCCTGCCAGGGGAAGAATCACCCCTCCACTTT.

The chain carries TRBV10-3 and TRBJ2-7; 9 nucleotides line up with TRBD2. Per the germline V gene, CDR1 is ENHRY and CDR2 is SYGVKD. Trimming removed 2 bases from V and 2 bases from J; junction bases left unmatched: 10. This CDR3 has 17 amino acids. CDR3: CAISEGGSSGAAYEQYF. In nucleotides, the CDR3 is TGTGCCATCAGTGAGGGGGGGTCTAGCGGGGCGGCCTACGAGCAGTACTTC.

The chain has TRBV6-5 and TRBJ1-4, with D perhaps TRBD1 (6 bases). The length of the CDR3 is 14 residues. Germline values: CDR1 MNHEY, CDR2 SVGAGI. V dropped 7 bases and J dropped 8 bases, with 17 bases sitting between them. CDR3 coding DNA: TGTGCCAGCATTCGGACCGGGACATTCGAAAAACTGTTTTTT. Protein product: CASIRTGTFEKLFF.